Below are 15 T cell receptor beta chains sequenced from a single sample in a study of T cell repertoires in cytomegalovirus infection. MiXCR, applied by TCRdb to the reads, yields one record per CDR3 protein. Of about 920,000 distinct CDR3 sequences listed, around 30% were seen once; the top ten hold around 15%. Their specific antigens are unknown. This specimen consisted of cultured CD8+ T cells from PBMCs, obtained from culture after CMV antigen stimulation. Receptors originate from a human donor in good health (CMV status not recorded). Some clones in this sample may be carry-over from other donors' samples.

This clonotype was observed a few times. The chain combines TRBV7-9 with TRBJ1-2, with a tentative D call TRBD1 (6 bases). The CDR3 extends over 17 amino acids. Germline V CDR1 and CDR2: SEHNR, FQNEAQ (reference sequence). V was trimmed by 7 bases and J by 3 bases, leaving 24 bases between them. The CDR3, as DNA: TGTGCCAGCACCTCTACCAATACAGCGGCAGGGGACTATGGCTACACCTTC. Amino acid sequence: CASTSTNTAAGDYGYTF.

Details on this clonotype: A much larger clone is a single base away; this may be a read error. The CDR3 region is CASSLSGVSQPYEQDF. The CDR3 bases are TGTGCCAGCAGCCTGAGCGGGGTTAGTCAACCGTACGAGCAGGACTTC. This chain connects TRBV7-6 to TRBJ2-7; 7 bases are shared with TRBD2. Per germline, CDR1 SGHVS and CDR2 FNYEAQ. This CDR3 has 16 residues.

This clonotype was observed a handful of times. The V gene is TRBV10-3, the J gene TRBJ2-5; 8 bases fit TRBD1. J was trimmed by 4 bases and V by 3 bases; bases with no gene match: 7. Germline V CDR1 and CDR2: ENHRY, SYGVKD. The CDR3 has 15 residues. CDR3 bases: TGTGCCATCAGTGACCCCAGCGGACAGGGAGAGACCCAGTACTTC. It codes for CAISDPSGQGETQYF.

A few counts support this clonotype. The V call is TRBV7-9, the J call TRBJ2-7, with TRBD1 identical over 12 bases. The CDR3 sequence is 18 residues long. The V segment lost 6 bases and the J segment 3 bases; nucleotides outside the gene matches: 15. Germline V gene sequence: CDR1 SEHNR, CDR2 FQNEAQ (reference sequence). CDR3 DNA sequence: TGTGCCAGCAGACCGCGGGGGACAGGGGGCGCTTTGGACTACGAGCAGTACTTC. Protein sequence: CASRPRGTGGALDYEQYF.

J is TRBJ2-2 and V is TRBV6-6, with a tentative D call TRBD1 (5 bases). The CDR3 consists of 15 residues. The germline V and J ends were trimmed by 6 bases and 8 bases, with 19 bases remaining between them. In germline, CDR1 is MNHNY, CDR2 SVGAGI (reference sequence). The CDR3 region is CASSPFGHAQGELFF. The CDR3, as DNA: TGTGCCAGCAGCCCATTTGGACATGCCCAAGGGGAGCTGTTTTTT.

The chain recombines TRBV19 with TRBJ1-5; D unresolved. Between the trimmed V and J ends, which lost 5 bases and 2 bases, there was a span of 13 bases. Germline CDR1 and CDR2: LNHDA and SQIVND (reference sequence). The CDR3 is made up of 15 amino acids. DNA for the CDR3: TGTGCCAGTAGTCTCCGACCCGAGGGCAATCAGCCCCAGCATTTT. Translation gives CASSLRPEGNQPQHF.

V is TRBV6-2 or TRBV6-3 and J is TRBJ1-2; D is unclear. V shed 7 bases and J shed 6 bases, with 15 bases lying between them. The CDR3 spans 13 residues. Germline V gene sequence: CDR1 MNHEY, CDR2 SVGEGT. CDR3 in DNA: TGTGCCAGCACCCTACAGCGATCGGATGGCTACACCTTC. It specifies CASTLQRSDGYTF.

This clonotype was seen repeatedly, ten times or more. The chain combines TRBV7-2 with TRBJ1-1; possible D gene TRBD1, 5 bases. CDR3 size: 15 residues. Trimming left V 1 base short and J 4 bases short, with 13 bases between. Germline V gene lookup returns CDR1 SGHTA and CDR2 FQGNSA. This CDR3 is CASSLDLGGTTEAFF. CDR3 coding DNA: TGTGCCAGCAGCTTAGATCTCGGAGGGACCACTGAAGCTTTCTTT.

Only one count was recorded for this clonotype. At one boundary the junction diverges from the germline segment, which might be a read error. The J gene is TRBJ2-7, the V gene TRBV12-3 or TRBV12-4; no clear D. The CDR3 loop spans 12 amino acids. The CDR3 reads CVSSPALYEQYF. Here the CDR3 DNA reads TGTGTCAGCAGTCCCGCACTGTACGAGCAGTACTTC.

This clonotype was seen once. The chain uses TRBV27 and TRBJ2-1, with a possible D match to TRBD1 (5 bases). This CDR3 contains 15 residues. From germline, CDR1 is MNHEY and CDR2 SMNVEV (reference sequence). The ends were cut back, 3 bases at V and 3 bases at J, with 12 bases in the middle. Here the CDR3 DNA reads TGTGCCAGCAGTTTGAATGGACACCGCTACAATGAGCAGTTCTTC. Residues: CASSLNGHRYNEQFF.

This clonotype was seen only a few times. The genes are TRBV4-2 and TRBJ1-4; a weak D match, TRBD1 (6 bases). The germline V gene encodes CDR1 LGHNA and CDR2 YNFKEQ. V lost 3 bases to trimming and J lost 7 bases, with 15 bases between them. The CDR3 totals 15 residues. CDR3 protein: CASSQGLGAGEKLFF. The DNA for the CDR3 is TGTGCCAGCAGCCAGGGTTTGGGGGCGGGTGAAAAACTGTTTTTT.

The chain employs TRBV6-6 and TRBJ1-2; 9 bases map to TRBD1. The V and J ends lost 7 bases and 7 bases, in that order; junction bases with no gene match: 7. Germline V CDR1 and CDR2: MNHNY, SVGAGI (reference sequence). This CDR3 is 13 amino acids long. CDR3 in amino acids: CASTIGQGFGYTF. In DNA form, the CDR3 reads TGTGCCAGCACTATAGGACAGGGGTTTGGCTACACCTTC.

This clonotype was counted a few times. The genes are TRBV28 and TRBJ2-1; D is unresolved. CDR1 and CDR2 (germline): MDHEN, SYDVKM. V lost 3 bases, J lost 6 bases, and 12 bases lay in between. This CDR3 region has 14 residues. CDR3 region: CASSLSVKGNEQFF. In DNA, the CDR3 is TGTGCCAGCAGTTTGTCAGTTAAGGGCAATGAGCAGTTCTTC.

V is TRBV5-8 and J is TRBJ2-5; D gene unclear. The CDR3 loop spans 12 amino acids. The germline V gene encodes CDR1 SGHTS and CDR2 YDEGEE. V lost 1 base and J lost 4, with 5 bases in between. CDR3 sequence (DNA): TGTGCCAGCAGCTTGACTATAGAGACCCAGTACTTC. It codes for CASSLTIETQYF.

This clonotype was seen a few times. The gene calls are TRBV27 and TRBJ1-6, with unresolved D. The CDR3 runs 13 residues. V was clipped by 0 bases and J by 6 bases, with 3 bases between them. Germline values: CDR1 MNHEY, CDR2 SMNVEV (reference sequence). As DNA, the CDR3 is TGTGCCAGCAGTTTATCGGGTAATTCACCCCTCCACTTT. Protein sequence: CASSLSGNSPLHF.